This T cell receptor beta chain came from a study of cytomegalovirus exposure and HLA in healthy donors. The PCR ran on 60 Vbeta and 13 Jbeta primers. Method: immunoSEQ multiplex PCR; TCRdb's copy keeps in-frame clones and lacks some. Of 87,000 or so clones detected, 55% to 75% appear once; the ten largest clones hold under 4%. V was clipped by 0 bases and J by 6 bases, with 16 bases between them. CDR3 size: 16 residues. Germline CDR1 is LGHNA and CDR2 is YNFKEQ. The clonotype was recovered from a man aged 55 to 70 in good health and CMV-seronegative. The sample was PBMCs. The rearrangement uses TRBV4-2 and TRBJ2-3, with D maybe TRBD2 (7 bases). The CDR3 is CASSQETGGGADTQYF. The DNA of the CDR3 is TGTGCCAGCAGCCAAGAAACTGGAGGGGGGGCGGATACGCAGTATTTT.